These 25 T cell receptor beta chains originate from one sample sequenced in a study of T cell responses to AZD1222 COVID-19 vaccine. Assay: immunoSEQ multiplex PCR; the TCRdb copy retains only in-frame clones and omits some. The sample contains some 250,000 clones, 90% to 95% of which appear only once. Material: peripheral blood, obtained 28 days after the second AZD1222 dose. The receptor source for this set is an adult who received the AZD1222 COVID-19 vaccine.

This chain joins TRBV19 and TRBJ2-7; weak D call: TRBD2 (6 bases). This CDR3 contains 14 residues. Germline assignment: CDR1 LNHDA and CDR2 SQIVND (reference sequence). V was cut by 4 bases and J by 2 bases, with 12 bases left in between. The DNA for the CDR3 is TGTGCCAGTAGTAGAGGGCCGGGGGCCTACGAGCAGTACTTC. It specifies CASSRGPGAYEQYF. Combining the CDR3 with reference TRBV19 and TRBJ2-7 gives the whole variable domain DGGITQSPKYLFRKEGQNVTLSCEQNLNHDAMYWYRQDPGQGLRLIYYSQIVNDFQKGDIAEGYSVSREKKESFPLTVTSAQKNPTAFYLCASSRGPGAYEQYFGPGTRLTVT.

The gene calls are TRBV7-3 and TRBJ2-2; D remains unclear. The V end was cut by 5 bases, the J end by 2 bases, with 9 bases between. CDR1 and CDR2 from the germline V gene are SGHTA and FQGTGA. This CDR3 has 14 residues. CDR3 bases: TGTGCCAGCAGCCCTCCAGGAAACACCGGGGAGCTGTTTTTT. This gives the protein CASSPPGNTGELFF.

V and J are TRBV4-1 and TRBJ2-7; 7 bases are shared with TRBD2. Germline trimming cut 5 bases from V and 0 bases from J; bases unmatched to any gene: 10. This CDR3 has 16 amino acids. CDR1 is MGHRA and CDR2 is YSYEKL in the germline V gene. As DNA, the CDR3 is TGCGCCAGCAGCGCCACTAGCGCACTCCTCTCCTACGAGCAGTACTTC. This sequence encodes CASSATSALLSYEQYF.

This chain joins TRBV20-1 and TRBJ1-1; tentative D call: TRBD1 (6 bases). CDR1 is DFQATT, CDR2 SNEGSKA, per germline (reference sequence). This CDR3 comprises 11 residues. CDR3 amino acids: CLTPRGTEAFF. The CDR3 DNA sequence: TGCCTTACTCCCAGGGGCACTGAAGCTTTCTTT.

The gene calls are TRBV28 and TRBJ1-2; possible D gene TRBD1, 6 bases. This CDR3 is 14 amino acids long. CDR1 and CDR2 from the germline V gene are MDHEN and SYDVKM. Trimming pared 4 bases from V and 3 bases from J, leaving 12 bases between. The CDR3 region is CASSSGQRDYGYTF. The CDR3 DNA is TGTGCCAGCAGTTCCGGACAGAGGGACTATGGCTACACCTTC.

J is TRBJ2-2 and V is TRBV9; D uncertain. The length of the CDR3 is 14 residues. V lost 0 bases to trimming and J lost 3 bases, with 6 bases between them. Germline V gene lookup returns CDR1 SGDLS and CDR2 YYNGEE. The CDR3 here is CASSVAPDTGELFF. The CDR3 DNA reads TGTGCCAGCAGCGTAGCCCCCGACACCGGGGAGCTGTTTTTT.

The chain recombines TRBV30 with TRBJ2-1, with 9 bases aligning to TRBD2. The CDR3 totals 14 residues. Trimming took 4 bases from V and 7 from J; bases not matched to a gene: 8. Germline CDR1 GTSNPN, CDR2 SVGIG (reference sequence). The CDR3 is CAWTGTSFSNEQFF. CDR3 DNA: TGTGCCTGGACTGGGACTAGCTTCTCTAATGAGCAGTTCTTC.

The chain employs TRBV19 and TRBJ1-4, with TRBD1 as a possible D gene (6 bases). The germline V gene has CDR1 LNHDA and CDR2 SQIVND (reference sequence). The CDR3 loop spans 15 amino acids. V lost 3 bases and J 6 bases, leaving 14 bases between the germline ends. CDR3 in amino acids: CASSMGGTLDEKLFF. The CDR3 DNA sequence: TGTGCCAGTAGTATGGGAGGGACACTCGATGAAAAACTGTTTTTT.

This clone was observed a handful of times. CDR3 protein: CASAEFQETQYF. In DNA, the CDR3 is TGTGCTAGTGCCGAATTCCAAGAGACCCAGTACTTC. V usage is TRBV12-5 and J usage is TRBJ2-5; D uncertain. Per germline, CDR1 LGHNT and CDR2 FRNRAP. With 7 bases removed from V and 1 base from J, the gap between germline ends came to 7 bases. This CDR3 comprises 12 residues.

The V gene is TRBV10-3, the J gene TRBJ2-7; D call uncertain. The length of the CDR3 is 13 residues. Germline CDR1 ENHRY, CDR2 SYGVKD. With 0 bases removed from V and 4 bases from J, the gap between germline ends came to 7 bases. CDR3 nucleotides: TGTGCCATCAGTGAGTCTGGCAGGTACGAGCAGTACTTC. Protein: CAISESGRYEQYF.

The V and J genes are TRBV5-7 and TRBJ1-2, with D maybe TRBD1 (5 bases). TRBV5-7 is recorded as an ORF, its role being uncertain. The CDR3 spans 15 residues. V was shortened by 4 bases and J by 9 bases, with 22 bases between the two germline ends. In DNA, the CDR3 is TGTGCCAGCAGCCACCGACAGAGACCGACCCTCTGCTACACCTTC. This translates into CASSHRQRPTLCYTF.

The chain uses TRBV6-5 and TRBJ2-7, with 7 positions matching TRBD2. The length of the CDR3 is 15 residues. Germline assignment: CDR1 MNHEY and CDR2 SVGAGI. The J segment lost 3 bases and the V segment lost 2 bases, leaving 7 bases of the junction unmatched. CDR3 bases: TGTGCCAGCAGTTACGGGGGGGGTCTCAGCTACGAGCAGTACTTC. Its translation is CASSYGGGLSYEQYF.

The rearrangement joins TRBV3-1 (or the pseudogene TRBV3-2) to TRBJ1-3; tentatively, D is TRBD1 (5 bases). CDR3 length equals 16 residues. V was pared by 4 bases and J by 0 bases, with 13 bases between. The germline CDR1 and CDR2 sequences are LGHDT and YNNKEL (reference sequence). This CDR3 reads CASSRGPMSSGNTIYF. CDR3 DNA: TGTGCCAGCAGCCGGGGACCGATGAGCTCTGGAAACACCATATATTTT.

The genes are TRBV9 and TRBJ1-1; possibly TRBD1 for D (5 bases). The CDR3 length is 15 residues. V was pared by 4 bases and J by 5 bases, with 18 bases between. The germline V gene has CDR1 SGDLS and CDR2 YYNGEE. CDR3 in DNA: TGTGCCAGCAGCTCTCCCCCCGCGGGGGGGACTGAAGCTTTCTTT. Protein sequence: CASSSPPAGGTEAFF.

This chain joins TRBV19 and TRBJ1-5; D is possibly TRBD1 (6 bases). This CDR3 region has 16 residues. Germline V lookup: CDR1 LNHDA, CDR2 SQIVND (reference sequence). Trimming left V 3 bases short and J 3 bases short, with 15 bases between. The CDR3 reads CASSIWAGDNNQPQHF. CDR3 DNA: TGTGCCAGTAGTATCTGGGCAGGGGATAACAATCAGCCCCAGCATTTT.

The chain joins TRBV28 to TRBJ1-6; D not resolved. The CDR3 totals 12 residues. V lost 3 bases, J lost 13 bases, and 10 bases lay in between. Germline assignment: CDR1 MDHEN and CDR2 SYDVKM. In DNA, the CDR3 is TGTGCCAGCAGTTTTAAGGGTTCTCCCCTCCACTTT. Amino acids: CASSFKGSPLHF.

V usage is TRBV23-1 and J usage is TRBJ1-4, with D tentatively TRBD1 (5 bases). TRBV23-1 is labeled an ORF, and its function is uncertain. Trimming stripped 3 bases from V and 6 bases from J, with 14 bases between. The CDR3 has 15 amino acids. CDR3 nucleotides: TGCGCCAGCAGTCATAAGGGAATGGGGGATGAAAAACTGTTTTTT. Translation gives CASSHKGMGDEKLFF.

In DNA, the CDR3 is TGTGCCAGCAGCCAAAATTACGGGGGTTATGGCTACACCTTC. Translation gives CASSQNYGGYGYTF. The rearrangement uses TRBV14 and TRBJ1-2, with D maybe TRBD1 (5 bases). Trimming removed 2 bases from V and 5 bases from J, with 12 bases in between. The CDR3 loop spans 14 amino acids. Germline lookup yields CDR1 SGHDN and CDR2 FVKESK.

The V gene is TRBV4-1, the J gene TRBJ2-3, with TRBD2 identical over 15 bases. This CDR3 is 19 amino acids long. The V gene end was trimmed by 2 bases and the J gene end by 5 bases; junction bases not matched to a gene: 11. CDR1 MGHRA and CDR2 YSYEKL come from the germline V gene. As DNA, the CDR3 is TGCGCCAGCAGCCAACAGCCCGGGACTAGCGGGGGGCAGGGAGATACGCAGTATTTT. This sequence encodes CASSQQPGTSGGQGDTQYF.

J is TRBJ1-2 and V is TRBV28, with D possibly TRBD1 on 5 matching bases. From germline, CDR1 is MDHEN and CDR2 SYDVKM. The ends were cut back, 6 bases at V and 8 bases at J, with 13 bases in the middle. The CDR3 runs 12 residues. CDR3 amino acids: CASRSARGGYTF. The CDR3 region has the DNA TGTGCCAGCAGGTCGGCCCGGGGGGGCTACACCTTC.

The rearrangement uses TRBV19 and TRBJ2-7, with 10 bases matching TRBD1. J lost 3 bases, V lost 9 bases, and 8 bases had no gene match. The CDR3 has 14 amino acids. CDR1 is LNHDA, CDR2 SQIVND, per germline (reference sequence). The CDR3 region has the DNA TGTGCCAGCAACCGAGGGACAGGGGTCTACGAGCAGTACTTC. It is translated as CASNRGTGVYEQYF.

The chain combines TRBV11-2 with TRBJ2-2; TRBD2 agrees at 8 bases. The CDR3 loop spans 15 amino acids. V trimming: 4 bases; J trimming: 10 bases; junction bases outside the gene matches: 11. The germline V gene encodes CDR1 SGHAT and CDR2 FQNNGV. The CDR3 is CASSYSGTRFMELFF. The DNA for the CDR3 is TGTGCCAGCAGCTACTCCGGGACTAGATTCATGGAGCTGTTTTTT.

The CDR3 region is CARLARSYEQYF. The DNA of the CDR3 is TGCGCCAGACTAGCGAGATCCTACGAGCAGTACTTC. This chain connects TRBV4-1 to TRBJ2-7; 7 nucleotides match TRBD2. This CDR3 comprises 12 residues. Germline CDR1 is MGHRA and CDR2 is YSYEKL. The ends lost 9 bases at V and 1 base at J; junction bases unmatched: 3.

CDR3 sequence reads: CASSLSQGLYEQYF. The CDR3 DNA reads as TGTGCCAGCAGCTTAAGTCAGGGCCTCTACGAGCAGTACTTC. This chain connects TRBV7-2 to TRBJ2-7, with a tentative D call TRBD1 (5 bases). CDR1 is SGHTA and CDR2 is FQGNSA in the germline V gene. This CDR3 contains 14 residues. Trimming cost V 2 bases and J 3 bases, with 11 bases left between them.

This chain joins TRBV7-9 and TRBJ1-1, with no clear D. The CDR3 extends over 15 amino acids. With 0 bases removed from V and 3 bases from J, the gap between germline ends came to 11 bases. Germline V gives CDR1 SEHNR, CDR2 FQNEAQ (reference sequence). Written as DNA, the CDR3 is TGTGCCAGCAGCTTAGCGGACCCGAGGGACACTGAAGCTTTCTTT. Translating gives CASSLADPRDTEAFF. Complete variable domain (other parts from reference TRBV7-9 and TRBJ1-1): DTGVSQNPRHKITKRGQNVTFRCDPISEHNRLYWYRQTLGQGPEFLTYFQNEAQLEKSRLLSDRFSAERPKGSFSTLEIQRTEQGDSAMYLCASSLADPRDTEAFFGQGTRLTVV.